This is a list of T cell receptor beta chains from one sample in a study of cytomegalovirus exposure and HLA in healthy donors. Measured with immunoSEQ multiplex PCR; TCRdb has only the in-frame clones, and not every one. The table records roughly 180,000 clones, more than 75% of them present only once. Sequencing was performed on PBMCs. The receptors were sampled from a man aged 18 to 29 in good health and CMV-seropositive. Both conserved end residues are part of each CDR3. The order of the fields is clone size, D gene, J gene, V gene, CDR3 DNA, CDR3 protein. The D gene is left open where the match is weak. The listing skips clone size in some rows; elsewhere it reads once, few, many or a size class.

clone size: .
D gene: .
J gene: TRBJ2-6
V gene: TRBV7-2
CDR3 DNA: TGTGCCAGCAGCTTTACTGGGGCCAACGTCCTGACTTTC
CDR3 protein: CASSFTGANVLTF

clone size: .
D gene: .
J gene: TRBJ2-4
V gene: TRBV27
CDR3 DNA: TGTGCCAGCAGACAGAGTAGCGCCAACATTCAGTACTTC
CDR3 protein: CASRQSSANIQYF

clone size: .
D gene: .
J gene: TRBJ2-4
V gene: TRBV30
CDR3 DNA: TGTGCCTGGAGTGTGAGAGGGAGTGCTCAGTACTTC
CDR3 protein: CAWSVRGSAQYF

clone size: .
D gene: TRBD1
J gene: TRBJ1-2
V gene: TRBV5-4
CDR3 DNA: TGTGCCAGCATCCGACAGGGGTCTAACTATGGCTACACCTTC
CDR3 protein: CASIRQGSNYGYTF

clone size: .
D gene: TRBD1
J gene: TRBJ1-2
V gene: TRBV6-1
CDR3 DNA: TGTGCCAGCAGTCCAGGGGGTCCTAACTATGGCTACACCTTC
CDR3 protein: CASSPGGPNYGYTF

clone size: .
D gene: .
J gene: TRBJ2-2
V gene: TRBV7-7
CDR3 DNA: TGTGCCAGCAGCTTAGCGGCAGGGACGAACACCGGGGAGCTGTTTTTT
CDR3 protein: CASSLAAGTNTGELFF

clone size: .
D gene: TRBD1
J gene: TRBJ1-1
V gene: TRBV6-5
CDR3 DNA: TGTGCCAGCAGTCTGGGACAGTTGAACACTGAAGCTTTCTTT
CDR3 protein: CASSLGQLNTEAFF

clone size: once
D gene: .
J gene: TRBJ1-2
V gene: TRBV6-5
CDR3 DNA: TGTGCCAGCAGCGTACCCGGGGACTACACCTTC
CDR3 protein: CASSVPGDYTF

clone size: .
D gene: .
J gene: TRBJ2-1
V gene: TRBV7-3
CDR3 DNA: TGTGCCAGTTCACAGGGCCGATTGAATGAGCAGTTCTTC
CDR3 protein: CASSQGRLNEQFF

clone size: .
D gene: .
J gene: TRBJ2-2
V gene: TRBV5-6
CDR3 DNA: TGTGCCAGCAGCTTGTGGATCCCGGGTAAAGGCACCGGGGAGCTGTTTTTT
CDR3 protein: CASSLWIPGKGTGELFF

clone size: once
D gene: TRBD1
J gene: TRBJ1-5
V gene: TRBV14
CDR3 DNA: TGTGCCAGCAGCCCGTACAGGGGGCGAAATCAGCCCCAGCATTTT
CDR3 protein: CASSPYRGRNQPQHF

clone size: .
D gene: .
J gene: TRBJ2-2
V gene: TRBV27
CDR3 DNA: TGTGCCAGCAGCTCAAGACAGGTTAACACCGGGGAGCTGTTTTTT
CDR3 protein: CASSSRQVNTGELFF

clone size: .
D gene: TRBD2
J gene: TRBJ2-3
V gene: TRBV7-9
CDR3 DNA: TGTGCCAGCAGCCCGTGGACTAGCTCTGACACAGATACGCAGTATTTT
CDR3 protein: CASSPWTSSDTDTQYF

clone size: .
D gene: TRBD1
J gene: TRBJ1-2
V gene: TRBV30
CDR3 DNA: TGTGCCTGGAGGCAACCGGGACAGGGATTGACTAACTATGGCTACACCTTC
CDR3 protein: CAWRQPGQGLTNYGYTF

clone size: .
D gene: .
J gene: TRBJ1-5
V gene: TRBV7-3
CDR3 DNA: TGTGCCAGCAGCTTAGGGAGCGTTGGGCCCAATCAGCCCCAGCATTTT
CDR3 protein: CASSLGSVGPNQPQHF

clone size: .
D gene: .
J gene: TRBJ2-5
V gene: TRBV9
CDR3 DNA: TGTGCCAGCAGCGTATGGGGGGAGGAGACCCAGTACTTC
CDR3 protein: CASSVWGEETQYF

clone size: .
D gene: TRBD2
J gene: TRBJ2-5
V gene: TRBV7-6
CDR3 DNA: TGTGCCAGCAGCTTAAGGCCCCGGGCTAGCGGGAGTGGAGAGACCCAGTACTTC
CDR3 protein: CASSLRPRASGSGETQYF

clone size: .
D gene: .
J gene: TRBJ1-1
V gene: TRBV28
CDR3 DNA: TGTGCCAGCAGTTTATCCGACAGTAACACTGAAGCTTTCTTT
CDR3 protein: CASSLSDSNTEAFF

clone size: .
D gene: TRBD2
J gene: TRBJ2-7
V gene: TRBV5-4
CDR3 DNA: TGTGCCAGCAGCCGCGGCGGGGGGTCCTACGAGCAGTACTTT
CDR3 protein: CASSRGGGSYEQYF

clone size: .
D gene: .
J gene: TRBJ2-1
V gene: TRBV30
CDR3 DNA: TGTGCCTGGAGTGTAGAGGTGCAGTTCTTC
CDR3 protein: CAWSVEVQFF

clone size: .
D gene: TRBD1
J gene: TRBJ1-1
V gene: TRBV7-7
CDR3 DNA: TGTGCCAGCAGCTTAGGTGGGGGACAGGAAGCTTTCTTT
CDR3 protein: CASSLGGGQEAFF

clone size: .
D gene: .
J gene: TRBJ2-7
V gene: TRBV7-2
CDR3 DNA: TGTGCCAGCAGCTTATTCATCCAGGAGCAGTACTTC
CDR3 protein: CASSLFIQEQYF

clone size: once
D gene: .
J gene: TRBJ2-1
V gene: TRBV6-5
CDR3 DNA: TGTGCCAGCACGATACTAGGGGGCTCCTACAATGAGCAGTTCTTC
CDR3 protein: CASTILGGSYNEQFF

clone size: .
D gene: TRBD2
J gene: TRBJ2-1
V gene: TRBV7-7
CDR3 DNA: TGTGCCAGCAGCTTATTCCTAGCGGAGTACAATGAGCAGTTCTTC
CDR3 protein: CASSLFLAEYNEQFF

clone size: .
D gene: .
J gene: TRBJ2-1
V gene: TRBV28
CDR3 DNA: TGTGCCAGCAGTTTACTCCGGGGGAGCTCCTACAATGAGCAGTTCTTC
CDR3 protein: CASSLLRGSSYNEQFF

clone size: .
D gene: TRBD2
J gene: TRBJ2-1
V gene: TRBV7-2
CDR3 DNA: TGTGCCAGCAGGATAGTGCGGGAGGGCCACAATGAGCAGTTCTTC
CDR3 protein: CASRIVREGHNEQFF

clone size: few
D gene: TRBD1
J gene: TRBJ2-7
V gene: TRBV2
CDR3 DNA: TGTGCCAGCAGTGAAGGGACAGGGGACCACGAGCAGTACTTC
CDR3 protein: CASSEGTGDHEQYF

clone size: .
D gene: .
J gene: TRBJ1-2
V gene: TRBV28
CDR3 DNA: TGTGCCAGCAGTCTCCGACCGGGAACTAACTATGGCTACACCTTC
CDR3 protein: CASSLRPGTNYGYTF

clone size: .
D gene: .
J gene: TRBJ2-1
V gene: TRBV29-1
CDR3 DNA: TGCAGCGACATCGGGAGCTCCTACAATGAGCAGTTCTTC
CDR3 protein: CSDIGSSYNEQFF

clone size: .
D gene: .
J gene: TRBJ1-1
V gene: TRBV2
CDR3 DNA: TGTGCCAGCAGTCCAACGTCAGTTCATGGTGAAGCTTTCTTT
CDR3 protein: CASSPTSVHGEAFF

clone size: .
D gene: TRBD1
J gene: TRBJ1-3
V gene: TRBV27
CDR3 DNA: TGTGCCAGCAGTGAGGACAGGTCCTCTGGAAACACCATATATTTT
CDR3 protein: CASSEDRSSGNTIYF

clone size: .
D gene: .
J gene: TRBJ2-3
V gene: TRBV27
CDR3 DNA: TGTGCCAGTTCGCGGGTCGGAGATACGCAGTATTTT
CDR3 protein: CASSRVGDTQYF

clone size: .
D gene: .
J gene: TRBJ2-1
V gene: TRBV4-2
CDR3 DNA: TGTGCCAGCAGCCAAGCGGGAGGGGGCAACAATGAGCAGTTCTTC
CDR3 protein: CASSQAGGGNNEQFF

clone size: .
D gene: TRBD1
J gene: TRBJ1-2
V gene: TRBV6-1
CDR3 DNA: TGTGCCAGCAGACCTACAGGGGTCGGCTATGGCTACACCTTC
CDR3 protein: CASRPTGVGYGYTF

clone size: .
D gene: .
J gene: TRBJ1-2
V gene: TRBV9
CDR3 DNA: TGTGCCAGCACCTTAGGGGCCTTCGGCTATGGCTACACCTTC
CDR3 protein: CASTLGAFGYGYTF

clone size: .
D gene: TRBD2
J gene: TRBJ2-1
V gene: TRBV30
CDR3 DNA: TGTGCCTGGAGAATAGCGGGAGGTCTAGGTGAGCAGTTCTTC
CDR3 protein: CAWRIAGGLGEQFF

clone size: many
D gene: TRBD2
J gene: TRBJ2-1
V gene: TRBV28
CDR3 DNA: TGTGCCAGCAGTTTACAAGCGGGAGGATCCTACAATGAGCAGTTCTTC
CDR3 protein: CASSLQAGGSYNEQFF

clone size: once
D gene: .
J gene: TRBJ2-5
V gene: TRBV6-6
CDR3 DNA: TGTGCCAGCAGTTACTTGAAGGGAGACCCCCAAGAGACCCAGTACTTC
CDR3 protein: CASSYLKGDPQETQYF

clone size: .
D gene: TRBD1
J gene: TRBJ2-7
V gene: TRBV5-6
CDR3 DNA: TGTGCCAGCAGCCCGACAGGGCCGGGCGAGCAGTACTTC
CDR3 protein: CASSPTGPGEQYF

clone size: .
D gene: TRBD1
J gene: TRBJ2-7
V gene: TRBV18
CDR3 DNA: TGTGCCAGCTCATCGAGCCCGACAGGGACACTCTACGAGCAGTACTTC
CDR3 protein: CASSSSPTGTLYEQYF

clone size: .
D gene: .
J gene: TRBJ2-3
V gene: TRBV6-5
CDR3 DNA: TGTGCCAGCGGTCGGGGGGCGCATTATCCAGATACGCAGTATTTT
CDR3 protein: CASGRGAHYPDTQYF

clone size: .
D gene: .
J gene: TRBJ1-2
V gene: TRBV6-7
CDR3 DNA: TGTGCCAGCAGTTACTCGGTGCAGGACAGCTTTTATTATGGCTACACCTTC
CDR3 protein: CASSYSVQDSFYYGYTF

clone size: .
D gene: TRBD1
J gene: TRBJ2-6
V gene: TRBV7-9
CDR3 DNA: TGTGCCAGCAGCTTAGTAAGGGACAGGGGGCTTTATGGGGCCAACGTCCTGACTTTC
CDR3 protein: CASSLVRDRGLYGANVLTF

clone size: .
D gene: .
J gene: TRBJ2-7
V gene: TRBV28
CDR3 DNA: TGTGCCAGCAGTTCCTCAAGCTTTCCAAGCTCCTACGAGCAGTACTTC
CDR3 protein: CASSSSSFPSSYEQYF

clone size: .
D gene: .
J gene: TRBJ2-7
V gene: TRBV11-1
CDR3 DNA: TGTGCCAGCAGCTTCGATGGGGGACTTCTCGAGCAGTACTTC
CDR3 protein: CASSFDGGLLEQYF

clone size: .
D gene: TRBD2
J gene: TRBJ2-3
V gene: TRBV15
CDR3 DNA: TGTGCCACCAGCAGAGATATAAGCGGGGCTGGAGATACGCAGTATTTT
CDR3 protein: CATSRDISGAGDTQYF

clone size: .
D gene: .
J gene: TRBJ2-1
V gene: TRBV6-5
CDR3 DNA: TGTGCCAGCTGGGCTTTCGGTGAGCAGTTCTTC
CDR3 protein: CASWAFGEQFF

clone size: .
D gene: .
J gene: TRBJ1-2
V gene: TRBV7-2
CDR3 DNA: TGTGCCAGCAGCTCGCGGCAGGGGAGAAATGGCTACACCTTC
CDR3 protein: CASSSRQGRNGYTF

clone size: .
D gene: TRBD2
J gene: TRBJ2-3
V gene: TRBV7-6
CDR3 DNA: TGTGCCAGCAGCTTAGGACTAGCGGGAGTCTCAGATACGCAGTATTTT
CDR3 protein: CASSLGLAGVSDTQYF

clone size: .
D gene: .
J gene: TRBJ2-2
V gene: TRBV5-1
CDR3 DNA: TGCGCCAGCAGCATACGCCAGGGAACTGACGGGGAGCTGTTTTTT
CDR3 protein: CASSIRQGTDGELFF

clone size: .
D gene: .
J gene: TRBJ2-1
V gene: TRBV7-9
CDR3 DNA: TGTGCCAGCGATGCGGTAGGCGGCCAGCAGTTCTTC
CDR3 protein: CASDAVGGQQFF

clone size: .
D gene: .
J gene: TRBJ2-3
V gene: TRBV7-2
CDR3 DNA: TGTGCCAGCAGCTCACAAAGCGGCCTTACAGATACGCAGTATTTT
CDR3 protein: CASSSQSGLTDTQYF

clone size: .
D gene: TRBD2
J gene: TRBJ2-2
V gene: TRBV7-2
CDR3 DNA: TGTGCCAGCAGCCGCCGGGCGGGAGCGGACACCGGGGAGCTGTTTTTT
CDR3 protein: CASSRRAGADTGELFF

clone size: .
D gene: .
J gene: TRBJ2-7
V gene: TRBV13
CDR3 DNA: TGTGCCAGCAGCTTAGGCTTAGCGGTCGGCTCCTTC
CDR3 protein: CASSLGLAVGSF

clone size: .
D gene: .
J gene: TRBJ1-2
V gene: TRBV27
CDR3 DNA: TGTGCCAGCAGTCTGACAACTAACTATGGCTACACCTTC
CDR3 protein: CASSLTTNYGYTF

clone size: .
D gene: TRBD2
J gene: TRBJ2-7
V gene: TRBV27
CDR3 DNA: TGTGCCAGCAGTTTAGGTGGAGGCGGGAGGTACGAGCAGTACTTC
CDR3 protein: CASSLGGGGRYEQYF

clone size: .
D gene: TRBD2
J gene: TRBJ2-6
V gene: TRBV7-6
CDR3 DNA: TGTGCCAGCAGCTTAGTAGCGGGCGCAGGGGCCAACGTCCTGACTTTC
CDR3 protein: CASSLVAGAGANVLTF

clone size: .
D gene: TRBD2
J gene: TRBJ2-1
V gene: TRBV15
CDR3 DNA: TGTGCCACCAGCAGAGGGGACTACGGTGAGCAGTTCTTC
CDR3 protein: CATSRGDYGEQFF

clone size: .
D gene: TRBD2
J gene: TRBJ2-1
V gene: TRBV4-1
CDR3 DNA: TGCGCCAGCAGCCAAGGGGGGACTAGCGGAAGCTCCTACAATGAGCAGTTCTTC
CDR3 protein: CASSQGGTSGSSYNEQFF

clone size: .
D gene: .
J gene: TRBJ2-7
V gene: TRBV28
CDR3 DNA: TGTGCCAGCAGTACACACTACGAGCAGTACTTC
CDR3 protein: CASSTHYEQYF